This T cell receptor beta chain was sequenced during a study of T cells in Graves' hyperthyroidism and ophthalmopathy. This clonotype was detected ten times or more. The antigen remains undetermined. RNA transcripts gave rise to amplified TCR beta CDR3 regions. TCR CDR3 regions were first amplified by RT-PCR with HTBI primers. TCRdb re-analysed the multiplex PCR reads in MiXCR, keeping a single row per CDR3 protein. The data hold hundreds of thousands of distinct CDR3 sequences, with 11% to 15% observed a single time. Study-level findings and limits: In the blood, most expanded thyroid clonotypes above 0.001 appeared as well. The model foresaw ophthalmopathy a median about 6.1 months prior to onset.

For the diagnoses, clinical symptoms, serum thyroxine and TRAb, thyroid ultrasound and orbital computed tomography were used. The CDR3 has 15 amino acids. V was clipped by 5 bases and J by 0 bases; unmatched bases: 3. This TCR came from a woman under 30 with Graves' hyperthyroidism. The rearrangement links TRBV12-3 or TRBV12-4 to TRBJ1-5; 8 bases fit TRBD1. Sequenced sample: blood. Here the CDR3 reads CASSGQGISNQPQHF. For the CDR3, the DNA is TGTGCCAGCAGTGGACAGGGCATTAGCAATCAGCCCCAGCATTTT.